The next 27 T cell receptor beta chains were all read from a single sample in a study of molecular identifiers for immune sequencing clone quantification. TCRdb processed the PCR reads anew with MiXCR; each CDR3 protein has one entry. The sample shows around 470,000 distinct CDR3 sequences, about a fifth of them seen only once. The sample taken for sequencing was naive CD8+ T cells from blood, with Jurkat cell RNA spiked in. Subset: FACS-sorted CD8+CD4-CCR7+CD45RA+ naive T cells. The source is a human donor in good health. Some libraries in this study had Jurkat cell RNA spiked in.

The CDR3 DNA follows: TGTGCCAGCAGCCCGGAGGGCAGCCGCACAGATACGCAGTATTTT. Amino acids: CASSPEGSRTDTQYF. V gene TRBV9 combines with J gene TRBJ2-3; perhaps TRBD2 as D (6 bases). Germline CDR1 SGDLS, CDR2 YYNGEE. Trimming stripped 4 bases from V and 1 base from J, with 13 bases between. The CDR3 is 15 residues long.

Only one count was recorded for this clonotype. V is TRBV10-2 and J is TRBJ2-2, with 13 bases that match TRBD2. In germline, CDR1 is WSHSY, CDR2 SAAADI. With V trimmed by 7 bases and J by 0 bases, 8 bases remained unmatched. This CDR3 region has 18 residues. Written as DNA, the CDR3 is TGCGCCAGCAATCTCCCCACTAGCGGGGGGGCGAACACCGGGGAGCTGTTTTTT. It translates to CASNLPTSGGANTGELFF.

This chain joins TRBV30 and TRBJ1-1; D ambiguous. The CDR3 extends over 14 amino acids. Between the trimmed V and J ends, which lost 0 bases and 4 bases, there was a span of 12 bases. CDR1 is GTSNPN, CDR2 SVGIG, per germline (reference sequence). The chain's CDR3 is CAWSVLGSSTEAFF. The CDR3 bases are TGTGCCTGGAGTGTACTGGGGAGTAGCACTGAAGCTTTCTTT.

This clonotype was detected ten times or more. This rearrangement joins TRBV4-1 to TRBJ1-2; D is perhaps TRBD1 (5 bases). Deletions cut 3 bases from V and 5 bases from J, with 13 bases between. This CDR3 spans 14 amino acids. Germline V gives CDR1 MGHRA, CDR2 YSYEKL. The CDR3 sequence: CASSQPQGGYGYTF. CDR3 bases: TGCGCCAGCAGCCAGCCGCAGGGCGGATATGGCTACACCTTC.

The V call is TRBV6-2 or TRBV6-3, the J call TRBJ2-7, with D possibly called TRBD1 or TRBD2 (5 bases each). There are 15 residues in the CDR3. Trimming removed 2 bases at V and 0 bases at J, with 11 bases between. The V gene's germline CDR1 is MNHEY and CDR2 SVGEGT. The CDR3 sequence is CASSYGAGHSYEQYF. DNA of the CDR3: TGTGCCAGCAGTTACGGGGCGGGCCACTCCTACGAGCAGTACTTC.

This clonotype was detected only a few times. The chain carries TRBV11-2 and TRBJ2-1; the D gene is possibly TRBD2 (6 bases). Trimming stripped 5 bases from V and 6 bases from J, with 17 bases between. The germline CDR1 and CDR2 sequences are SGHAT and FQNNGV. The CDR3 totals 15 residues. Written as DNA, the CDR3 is TGTGCCAGCAGCACCGGGACTCTTCGTTCCAATGAGCAGTTCTTC. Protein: CASSTGTLRSNEQFF.

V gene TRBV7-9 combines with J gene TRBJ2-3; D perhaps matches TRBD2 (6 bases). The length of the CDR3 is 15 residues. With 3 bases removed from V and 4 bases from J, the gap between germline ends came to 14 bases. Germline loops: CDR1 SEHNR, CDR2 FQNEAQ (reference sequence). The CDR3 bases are TGTGCCAGCAGCTTGACTCGGGAGTTCCCAGATACGCAGTATTTT. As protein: CASSLTREFPDTQYF.

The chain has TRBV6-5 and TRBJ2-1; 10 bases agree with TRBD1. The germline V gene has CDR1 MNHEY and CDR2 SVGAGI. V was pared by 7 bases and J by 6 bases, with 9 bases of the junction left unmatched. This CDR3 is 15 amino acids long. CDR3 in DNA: TGTGCCAGCACACCCGGACAGGGGGTTTTCAATGAGCAGTTCTTC. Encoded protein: CASTPGQGVFNEQFF.

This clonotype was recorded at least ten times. The CDR3 loop reads CASSVGLGASSYEQYF. The DNA of the CDR3 is TGTGCCAGCAGCGTAGGGCTCGGGGCAAGCTCCTACGAGCAGTACTTC. This chain joins TRBV9 and TRBJ2-7; D could derive from TRBD1 or TRBD2 (5 bases each). The CDR3 is made up of 16 amino acids. Trimming took off 0 bases at V and 0 bases at J, with 13 bases between the two ends. Germline values: CDR1 SGDLS, CDR2 YYNGEE.

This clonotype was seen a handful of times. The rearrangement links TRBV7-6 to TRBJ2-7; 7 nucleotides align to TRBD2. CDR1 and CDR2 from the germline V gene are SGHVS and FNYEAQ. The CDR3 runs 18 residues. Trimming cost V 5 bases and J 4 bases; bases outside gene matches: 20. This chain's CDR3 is CASSPTLPGRAGEYEQYF. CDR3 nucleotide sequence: TGTGCCAGCAGCCCCACACTCCCGGGCAGGGCGGGAGAGTACGAGCAGTACTTC.

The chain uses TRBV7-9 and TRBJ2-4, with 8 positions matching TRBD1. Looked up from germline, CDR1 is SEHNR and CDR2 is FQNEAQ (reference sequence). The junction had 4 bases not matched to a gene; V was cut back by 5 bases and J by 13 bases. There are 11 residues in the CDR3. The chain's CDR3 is CASSPGGKQYF. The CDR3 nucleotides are TGTGCCAGCAGCCCAGGGGGCAAACAGTACTTC.

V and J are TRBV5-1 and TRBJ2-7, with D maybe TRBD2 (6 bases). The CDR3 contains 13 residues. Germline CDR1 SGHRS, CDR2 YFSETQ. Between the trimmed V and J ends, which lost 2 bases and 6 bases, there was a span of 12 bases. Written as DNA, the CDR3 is TGCGCCAGCAGCTTCCCCGGGAGCGCCGAGCAGTACTTC. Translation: CASSFPGSAEQYF.

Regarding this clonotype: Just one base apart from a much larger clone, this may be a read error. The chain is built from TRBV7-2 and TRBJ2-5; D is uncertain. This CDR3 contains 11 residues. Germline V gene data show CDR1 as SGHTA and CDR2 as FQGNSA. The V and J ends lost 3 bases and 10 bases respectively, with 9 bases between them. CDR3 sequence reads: CASSFGPDQYF. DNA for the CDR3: TGTGCCAGCAGCTTTGGCCCTGACCAGTACTTC.

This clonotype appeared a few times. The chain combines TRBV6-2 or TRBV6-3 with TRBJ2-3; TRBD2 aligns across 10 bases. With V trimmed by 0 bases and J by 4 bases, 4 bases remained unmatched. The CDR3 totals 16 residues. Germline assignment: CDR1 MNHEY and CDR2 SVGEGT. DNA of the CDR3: TGTGCCAGCAGTTACTCTGAGCGGGAGGGCCCAGATACGCAGTATTTT. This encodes CASSYSEREGPDTQYF.

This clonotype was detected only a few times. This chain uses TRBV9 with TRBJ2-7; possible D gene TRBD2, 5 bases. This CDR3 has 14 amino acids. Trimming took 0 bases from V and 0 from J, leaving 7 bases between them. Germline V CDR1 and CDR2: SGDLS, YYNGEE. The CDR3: CASSVDEGSYEQYF. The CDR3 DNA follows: TGTGCCAGCAGCGTAGACGAGGGCTCCTACGAGCAGTACTTC.

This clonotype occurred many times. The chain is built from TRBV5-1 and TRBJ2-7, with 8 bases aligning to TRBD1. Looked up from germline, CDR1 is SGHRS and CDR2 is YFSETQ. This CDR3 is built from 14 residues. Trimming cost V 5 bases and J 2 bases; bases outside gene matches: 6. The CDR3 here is CASRSWTGTYEQYF. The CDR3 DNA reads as TGCGCCAGCAGATCTTGGACAGGGACCTACGAGCAGTACTTC.

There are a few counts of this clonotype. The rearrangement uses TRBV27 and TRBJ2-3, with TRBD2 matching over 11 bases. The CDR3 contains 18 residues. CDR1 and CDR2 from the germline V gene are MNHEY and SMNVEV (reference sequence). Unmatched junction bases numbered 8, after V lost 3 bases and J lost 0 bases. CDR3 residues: CASSLVTSGTSSTDTQYF. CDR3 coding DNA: TGTGCCAGCAGTTTGGTGACTAGCGGGACCTCTAGCACAGATACGCAGTATTTT.

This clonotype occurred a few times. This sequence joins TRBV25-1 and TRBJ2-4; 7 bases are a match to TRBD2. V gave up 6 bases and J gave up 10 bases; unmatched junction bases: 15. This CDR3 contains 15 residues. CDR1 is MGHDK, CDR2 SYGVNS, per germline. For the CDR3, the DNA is TGTGCCAGCAGACCTATACTAGCGACCTTGAAAATTCAGTACTTC. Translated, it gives CASRPILATLKIQYF. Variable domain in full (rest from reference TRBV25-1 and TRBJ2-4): EADIYQTPRYLVIGTGKKITLECSQTMGHDKMYWYQQDPGMELHLIHYSYGVNSTEKGDLSSESTVSRIRTEHFPLTLESARPSHTSQYLCASRPILATLKIQYFGAGTRLSVL.

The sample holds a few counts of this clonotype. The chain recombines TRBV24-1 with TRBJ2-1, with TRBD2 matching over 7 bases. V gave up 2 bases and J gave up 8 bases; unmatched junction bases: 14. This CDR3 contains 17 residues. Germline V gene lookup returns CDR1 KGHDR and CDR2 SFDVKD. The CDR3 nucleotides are TGTGCCACCAGTGATTCCTCGTTGAGGGAGGGTTTCGATGAGCAGTTCTTC. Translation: CATSDSSLREGFDEQFF.

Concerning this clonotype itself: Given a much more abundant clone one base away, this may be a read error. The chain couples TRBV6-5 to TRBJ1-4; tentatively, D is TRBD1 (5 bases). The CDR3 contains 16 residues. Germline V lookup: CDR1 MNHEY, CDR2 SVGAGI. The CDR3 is CASSYSILAGNGKLFF. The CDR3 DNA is TGTGCCAGCAGTTACTCGATCCTTGCAGGGAATGGAAAACTGTTTTTT.

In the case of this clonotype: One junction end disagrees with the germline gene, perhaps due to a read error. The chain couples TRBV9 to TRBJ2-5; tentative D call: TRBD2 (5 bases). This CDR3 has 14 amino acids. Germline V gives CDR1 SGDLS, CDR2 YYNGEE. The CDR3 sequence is CASSQYGERETRYF. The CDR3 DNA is TGTGCCAGCAGTCAGTACGGGGAGCGTGAGACCCGGTACTTC.

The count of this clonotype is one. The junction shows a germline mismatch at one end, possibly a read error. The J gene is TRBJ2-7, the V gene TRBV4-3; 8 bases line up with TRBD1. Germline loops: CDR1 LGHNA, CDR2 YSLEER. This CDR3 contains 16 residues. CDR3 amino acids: CASSQDHRQGTYVQYF. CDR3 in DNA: TGCGCCAGCAGCCAAGATCACCGACAGGGGACCTACGTGCAGTACTTC.

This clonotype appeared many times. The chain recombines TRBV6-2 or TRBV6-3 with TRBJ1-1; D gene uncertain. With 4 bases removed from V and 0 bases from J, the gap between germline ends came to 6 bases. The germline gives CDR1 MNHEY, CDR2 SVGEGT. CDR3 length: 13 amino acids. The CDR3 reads CASSSKMNTEAFF. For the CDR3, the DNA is TGTGCCAGCAGTTCCAAGATGAACACTGAAGCTTTCTTT.

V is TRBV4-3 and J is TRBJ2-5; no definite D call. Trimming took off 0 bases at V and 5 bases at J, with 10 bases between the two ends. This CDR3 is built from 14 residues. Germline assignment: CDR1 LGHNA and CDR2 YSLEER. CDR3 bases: TGCGCCAGCAGCCAAGAACCAGGCGCGGAGACCCAGTACTTC. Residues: CASSQEPGAETQYF.

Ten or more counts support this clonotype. The CDR3, as DNA: TGTGCCAGCAGCCAAGGACTCGGGGAGACCCAGTACTTC. It is translated as CASSQGLGETQYF. This chain uses TRBV14 with TRBJ2-5; no firm D call. The germline V gene has CDR1 SGHDN and CDR2 FVKESK. This CDR3 has 13 residues. The germline V and J ends were trimmed by 1 base and 5 bases, with 8 bases remaining between them. Drawing the rest from reference TRBV14 and TRBJ2-5, the complete variable domain is EAGVTQFPSHSVIEKGQTVTLRCDPISGHDNLYWYRRVMGKEIKFLLHFVKESKQDESGMPNNRFLAERTGGTYSTLKVQPAELEDSGVYFCASSQGLGETQYFGPGTRLLVL.

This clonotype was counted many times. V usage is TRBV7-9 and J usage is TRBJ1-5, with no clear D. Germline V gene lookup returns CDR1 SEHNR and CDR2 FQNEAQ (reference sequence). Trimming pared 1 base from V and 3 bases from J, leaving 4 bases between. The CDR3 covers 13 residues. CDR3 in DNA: TGTGCCAGCAGCTTAGGCTTCAATCAGCCCCAGCATTTT. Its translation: CASSLGFNQPQHF.

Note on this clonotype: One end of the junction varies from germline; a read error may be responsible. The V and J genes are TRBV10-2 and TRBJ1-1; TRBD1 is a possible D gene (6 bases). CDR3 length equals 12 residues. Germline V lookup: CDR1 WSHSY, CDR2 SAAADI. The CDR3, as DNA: TGCGCCAGCAGCCTCACAGGGACTGAAGCTTCCTTT. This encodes CASSLTGTEASF.